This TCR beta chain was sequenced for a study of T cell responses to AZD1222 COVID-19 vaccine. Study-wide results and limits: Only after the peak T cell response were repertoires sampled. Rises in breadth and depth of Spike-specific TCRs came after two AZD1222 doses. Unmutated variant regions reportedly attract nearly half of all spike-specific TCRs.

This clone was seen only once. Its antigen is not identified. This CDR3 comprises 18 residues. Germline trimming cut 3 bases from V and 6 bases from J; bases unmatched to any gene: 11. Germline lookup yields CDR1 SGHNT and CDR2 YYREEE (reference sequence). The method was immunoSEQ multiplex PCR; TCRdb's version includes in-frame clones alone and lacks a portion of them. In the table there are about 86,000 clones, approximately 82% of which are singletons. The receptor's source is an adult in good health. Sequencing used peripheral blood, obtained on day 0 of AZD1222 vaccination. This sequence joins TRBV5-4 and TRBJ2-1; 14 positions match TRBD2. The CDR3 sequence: CASSWGLAGASTLNEQFF. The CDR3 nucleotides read TGTGCCAGCAGCTGGGGACTAGCGGGAGCCTCCACTCTCAATGAGCAGTTCTTC.